In this sample, the clone carrying this T cell receptor beta chain turned up many times. The antigen remains unidentified. As for the cDNA, it was generated by 5'RACE with 10-nucleotide random UMIs. TCRdb re-derived calls from the 5' RACE reads in MiXCR, one entry per CDR3 protein. Of fewer than 20,000 distinct CDR3 sequences in the sample, about 3.6% are singletons; the top ten hold 20% to 25%. The record originates from a study of neurological immune-mediated disorders. The study, taken as a whole, reports: In HTLV-1-associated myelopathy, TCR clonal expansion was greatest, whereas multiple sclerosis had the least, falling below healthy controls. Across subjects, expanded clones had no CDR3 amino acid sequences in common, pointing to private repertoires in all groups.

J gave up 7 bases and V 5 bases, and 10 bases lay outside the gene matches. Looked up from germline, CDR1 is SGHTA and CDR2 is FQGNSA. The CDR3 runs to 16 residues. The sequenced sample was CD8+ T cells from blood. V and J are TRBV7-2 and TRBJ2-4; 11 positions match TRBD2. The TCR originated in a middle-aged woman in good health. Here the CDR3 reads CASSKLTSSGRNIQYF. The DNA of the CDR3 is TGTGCCAGCAGCAAACTAACTTCTAGCGGGAGGAACATTCAGTACTTC. The full variable domain, with the rest looked up from reference TRBV7-2 and TRBJ2-4, is GAGVSQSPSNKVTEKGKDVELRCDPISGHTALYWYRQSLGQGLEFLIYFQGNSAPDKSGLPSDRFSAERTGGSVSTLTIQRTQQEDSAVYLCASSKLTSSGRNIQYFGAGTRLSVL.